These 27 T cell receptor beta chains came from one sample sequenced in a study of neurological immune-mediated disorders. The sample's time point: longitudinal time-point 3. TCRdb reprocessed the 5' RACE reads via MiXCR and lists one record per CDR3 protein. The sample includes tens of thousands of distinct CDR3 sequences, approximately 4.6% of them seen just once. The sample comprised PBMCs. Receptors were obtained from a woman aged 60-75 years with multiple sclerosis.

This clonotype appeared many times. V and J are TRBV5-1 and TRBJ1-2, with 7 nucleotides matching TRBD1. V gave up 4 bases and J gave up 8 bases; unmatched junction bases: 20. The CDR3 has 17 residues. Germline values: CDR1 SGHRS, CDR2 YFSETQ. CDR3 bases: TGCGCCAGCAGCCCAAACCCGAGGGGACAGACCTATGGGGGCTACACCTTC. This encodes CASSPNPRGQTYGGYTF.

This clonotype was recorded many times. This chain links TRBV5-1 with TRBJ2-3; no reliable D call. Germline values: CDR1 SGHRS, CDR2 YFSETQ. V lost 6 bases, J lost 2 bases, and 19 bases lay in between. CDR3 size: 16 residues. The CDR3 is CASTLTPGTVTDTQYF. The CDR3 DNA is TGCGCCAGCACCCTGACCCCGGGCACCGTCACAGATACGCAGTATTTT. Filled out from reference TRBV5-1 and TRBJ2-3, the complete variable domain reads KAGVTQTPRYLIKTRGQQVTLSCSPISGHRSVSWYQQTPGQGLQFLFEYFSETQRNKGNFPGRFSGRQFSNSRSEMNVSTLELGDSALYLCASTLTPGTVTDTQYFGPGTRLTVL.

This clonotype came up many times. This rearrangement joins TRBV20-1 to TRBJ2-2; D may be TRBD1 or TRBD2 (5 bases each). This CDR3 spans 14 amino acids. Per the germline V gene, CDR1 is DFQATT and CDR2 is SNEGSKA (reference sequence). The V gene lost 1 base and the J gene lost 5 bases, with 11 bases spanning the gap. The CDR3 DNA reads as TGCAGTGCTAGAGTTCAGGGAGCAACCGGGGAGCTGTTTTTT. Amino acids: CSARVQGATGELFF.

This clonotype occurred many times. The chain uses TRBV5-1 and TRBJ1-2; D ambiguous. Germline V lookup: CDR1 SGHRS, CDR2 YFSETQ. The germline V and J ends were trimmed by 3 bases and 0 bases, with 6 bases remaining between them. This CDR3 region has 13 residues. The CDR3 is CASSWRANYGYTF. The DNA for the CDR3 is TGCGCCAGCAGCTGGCGCGCTAACTATGGCTACACCTTC.

In its sample, this clonotype was seen many times. J is TRBJ2-1 and V is TRBV5-1; TRBD1 matches at 8 bases. V lost 4 bases to trimming and J lost 8 bases; unmatched junction nucleotides: 14. CDR1 is SGHRS and CDR2 is YFSETQ in the germline V gene. The CDR3 has 16 residues. The CDR3 bases are TGCGCCAGCAGCGGACGTGGCAGGGGGCTTGTAGATGAGCAGTTCTTC. Amino acids: CASSGRGRGLVDEQFF.

This clonotype was recorded at least ten times. V gene TRBV20-1 combines with J gene TRBJ1-6; possibly TRBD1 for D (6 bases). This CDR3 region has 12 residues. CDR1 is DFQATT, CDR2 SNEGSKA, per germline (reference sequence). The ends were cut back, 4 bases at V and 13 bases at J, with 14 bases in the middle. CDR3 loop: CSAMGGVNPLHF. The CDR3 nucleotides read TGCAGTGCTATGGGGGGCGTCAATCCCCTCCACTTT.

This clonotype occurred many times. CDR3 bases: TGCAGTGCTGGGGGACTAGCGGGGTACGAGCAGTACTTC. Protein sequence: CSAGGLAGYEQYF. V and J are TRBV20-1 and TRBJ2-7, with 13 bases fitting TRBD2. Looked up from germline, CDR1 is DFQATT and CDR2 is SNEGSKA (reference sequence). With V trimmed by 5 bases and J by 4 bases, 2 bases remained unmatched. The CDR3 is 13 residues long.

Details on this clonotype: The junction departs from the called germline gene at one end, perhaps through a read error. The chain recombines TRBV3-1 with TRBJ2-7, with 8 bases fitting TRBD1. The CDR3 loop spans 14 amino acids. Germline V gene sequence: CDR1 LGHDT, CDR2 YNNKEL (reference sequence). The CDR3 sequence: CSSSRTGNVGEQYF. The CDR3 DNA sequence: TGTTCCAGCAGCCGGACAGGGAATGTAGGTGAGCAGTACTTC.

On this clonotype: A much larger clonotype is one base distant, so this may be a read error. The CDR3 DNA sequence: TGTGCCAACAGCTCCGAGCAGTTCTTC. Encoded protein: CANSSEQFF. V and J are TRBV7-6 and TRBJ2-1, with D hard to call. CDR1 is SGHVS and CDR2 is FNYEAQ in the germline V gene. CDR3 length: 9 residues.

There are many counts of this clonotype. For the CDR3, the DNA is TGTGCCAGCGTCTCTCCGGGACAGGGTTACGAGCAGTACTTC. Protein product: CASVSPGQGYEQYF. The rearrangement links TRBV6-5 to TRBJ2-7, with 9 bases identical to TRBD1. This CDR3 has 14 amino acids. Unmatched junction bases numbered 9, after V lost 8 bases and J lost 4 bases. Looked up from germline, CDR1 is MNHEY and CDR2 is SVGAGI.

This clonotype was recorded at least ten times. The chain has TRBV7-9 and TRBJ2-2; 7 bases match TRBD2. The junction had 6 bases not matched to a gene; V was cut back by 5 bases and J by 6 bases. Germline V CDR1 and CDR2: SEHNR, FQNEAQ (reference sequence). The CDR3 is 14 amino acids. The CDR3 loop is CASSLSSGPGELFF. CDR3 nucleotides: TGTGCCAGCAGCCTATCTAGCGGCCCCGGGGAGCTGTTTTTT.

This clonotype was detected many times. The chain employs TRBV3-1 and TRBJ2-7; D might be TRBD2 (6 bases). This CDR3 has 12 amino acids. Trimming removed 4 bases at V and 6 bases at J, with 10 bases between. Germline loops: CDR1 LGHDT, CDR2 YNNKEL (reference sequence). CDR3 residues: CASSPLGGEQYF. CDR3 bases: TGTGCCAGCAGCCCGTTGGGAGGCGAGCAGTACTTC.

The table lists this clonotype with many counts. The chain combines TRBV5-1 with TRBJ2-2; D unresolved. This CDR3 comprises 13 residues. The V gene lost 1 base and the J gene lost 5 bases, with 6 bases spanning the gap. The V gene's germline CDR1 is SGHRS and CDR2 YFSETQ. The chain's CDR3 is CASSLLQTGELFF. CDR3 DNA: TGCGCCAGCAGCTTGTTACAGACCGGGGAGCTGTTTTTT.

This clonotype came up many times. The CDR3 reads CASSSLFDGTANTEAFF. The CDR3 DNA follows: TGCGCCAGCAGCTCTCTGTTTGATGGGACAGCGAACACTGAAGCTTTCTTT. V and J are TRBV5-1 and TRBJ1-1, with TRBD1 matching 7 bases. CDR3 length: 17 residues. CDR1 SGHRS and CDR2 YFSETQ come from the germline V gene. V lost 3 bases and J lost 1; bases outside the gene matches: 12.

This clonotype was detected many times. V usage is TRBV7-9 and J usage is TRBJ2-1; unclear D gene. Trimming removed 1 base from V and 4 bases from J, with 8 bases in between. Germline assignment: CDR1 SEHNR and CDR2 FQNEAQ (reference sequence). CDR3 length: 14 amino acids. CDR3 sequence (DNA): TGTGCCAGCAGCTTAGAAGTCAATTACAATGAGCAGTTCTTC. Translating gives CASSLEVNYNEQFF.

This clonotype occurred many times. The chain links TRBV9 to TRBJ1-1; D is uncertain. This CDR3 is 14 amino acids long. V lost 2 bases and J lost 3, with 11 bases in between. Germline CDR1 is SGDLS and CDR2 is YYNGEE. In DNA form, the CDR3 reads TGTGCCAGCAGCGTCGAAAGTCGGGACACTGAAGCTTTCTTT. Its translation is CASSVESRDTEAFF.

This clonotype was counted at least ten times. The J gene is TRBJ2-2, the V gene TRBV7-6; TRBD1 matches at 10 bases. The CDR3 loop spans 15 amino acids. CDR1 is SGHVS and CDR2 is FNYEAQ in the germline V gene. The V segment lost 8 bases and the J segment 0 bases; nucleotides outside the gene matches: 3. The CDR3 DNA reads as TGTGCCAGCTCGGGACAGGGGACGAACACCGGGGAGCTGTTTTTT. Residues: CASSGQGTNTGELFF. The full variable domain, with the rest looked up from reference TRBV7-6 and TRBJ2-2, is GAGVSQSPRYKVTKRGQDVALRCDPISGHVSLYWYRQALGQGPEFLTYFNYEAQQDKSGLPNDRFSAERPEGSISTLTIQRTEQRDSAMYRCASSGQGTNTGELFFGEGSRLTVL.

Ten or more counts support this clonotype. The chain uses TRBV29-1 and TRBJ1-2; D unresolved. The CDR3 sequence is 11 residues long. The ends were cut back, 4 bases at V and 0 bases at J, with 3 bases in the middle. Germline V lookup: CDR1 SQVTM, CDR2 ANQGSEA. The DNA for the CDR3 is TGCAGCGTTGGGTCTAACTATGGCTACACCTTC. Its protein is CSVGSNYGYTF.

The gene calls are TRBV2 and TRBJ1-5, with D possibly TRBD1 on 6 matching bases. This CDR3 comprises 15 residues. V was clipped by 4 bases and J by 2 bases, with 12 bases between them. From germline, CDR1 is SNHLY and CDR2 FYNNEI. The CDR3 DNA follows: TGTGCCAGCAGTGGGGAGGGGGGTGGCAATCAGCCCCAGCATTTT. Translating gives CASSGEGGGNQPQHF.

This clonotype was seen at least ten times. The chain couples TRBV7-8 to TRBJ1-6; D might be TRBD1 (6 bases). Germline V CDR1 and CDR2: SGHVS, FQNEAQ. This CDR3 contains 16 residues. Deletions cut 6 bases from V and 6 bases from J, with 18 bases between. The CDR3 is CASSLTQGSGNSPLHF. DNA of the CDR3: TGTGCCAGCAGTCTAACACAGGGTTCGGGTAATTCACCCCTCCACTTT.

The chain joins TRBV7-9 to TRBJ1-1, with D uncertain. The V end was cut by 3 bases, the J end by 2 bases, with 10 bases between. CDR3 size: 14 residues. CDR1 SEHNR and CDR2 FQNEAQ come from the germline V gene (reference sequence). CDR3 nucleotide sequence: TGTGCCAGCAGCTTTGGTACAGTCAACACTGAAGCTTTCTTT. Translation: CASSFGTVNTEAFF.

This clonotype occurred many times. This chain links TRBV3-1 with TRBJ1-5; D call uncertain. V lost 1 base to trimming and J lost 0 bases, with 10 bases between them. The CDR3 has 16 amino acids. In germline, CDR1 is LGHDT, CDR2 YNNKEL (reference sequence). The CDR3 nucleotides read TGTGCCAGCAGCCAAGCTGATCAGAGTAGCAATCAGCCCCAGCATTTT. Its protein is CASSQADQSSNQPQHF.

This clonotype was seen many times. This chain connects TRBV7-8 to TRBJ1-1; TRBD1 might be the D (6 bases). Trimming pared 5 bases from V and 4 bases from J, leaving 11 bases between. The CDR3 loop spans 13 amino acids. Germline CDR1 and CDR2: SGHVS and FQNEAQ. The CDR3 DNA follows: TGTGCCAGCAGCGCTAACAGGGTCACTGAAGCTTTCTTT. Translated, it gives CASSANRVTEAFF.

This clonotype was counted many times. CDR3 sequence (DNA): TGTGCCAGCAGCTCTATCACGAACACCGGGGAGCTGTTTTTT. This translates into CASSSITNTGELFF. The rearrangement uses TRBV9 and TRBJ2-2; no clear D gene. The V gene's germline CDR1 is SGDLS and CDR2 YYNGEE. Between the trimmed V and J ends, which lost 4 bases and 0 bases, there was a span of 7 bases. CDR3 length: 14 amino acids.

This clonotype was seen ten or more times. This chain uses TRBV20-1 with TRBJ2-7, with 7 positions matching TRBD1. V trimming: 6 bases; J trimming: 3 bases; junction bases outside the gene matches: 11. The length of the CDR3 is 14 residues. In germline, CDR1 is DFQATT, CDR2 SNEGSKA (reference sequence). The CDR3 here is CSATPTGVNYEQYF. In DNA form, the CDR3 reads TGCAGTGCCACACCCACAGGGGTGAACTACGAGCAGTACTTC.

This clonotype was counted many times. The chain couples TRBV20-1 to TRBJ2-7; 7 bases are a match to TRBD1. Germline values: CDR1 DFQATT, CDR2 SNEGSKA (reference sequence). The CDR3 consists of 15 residues. V lost 1 base to trimming and J lost 5 bases; unmatched junction nucleotides: 11. The CDR3 DNA is TGCAGTGCTAGAGGAATGTTCAGGGGGTCCAACGAGCAGTACTTC. Amino acids: CSARGMFRGSNEQYF.

This clonotype was picked up many times. This chain connects TRBV6-5 to TRBJ1-1; D ambiguous. V was pared by 4 bases and J by 1 base, with 13 bases between. The CDR3 has 15 amino acids. Germline CDR1 is MNHEY and CDR2 is SVGAGI. The CDR3 spells CASSSRTSGNTEAFF. The DNA of the CDR3 is TGTGCCAGCAGTTCCCGGACGAGTGGGAACACTGAAGCTTTCTTT.